Below are 6 T cell receptor beta chains sequenced from a single sample in a study of vaccination effects on CD4 cells after COVID-19. Which antigens these TCRs recognize remains unknown. Under the ViraFEST assay, PBMC were stimulated with viral peptide pools so that antigen-specific CD4+ T cells expanded. Sequencing was performed afterwards. A 10-day culture period preceded the isolation of CD4+ T cells. Nobody among the vaccine recipients had prior SARS-CoV-2 infection (nucleocapsid antibodies were negative). Profiling relied on immunoSEQ multiplex PCR, and the TCRdb table lists in-frame clones only, not all of them. The sample shows tens of thousands of clones, around 68% of them seen only once. Specimen: CD4+ T cells from PBMCs cultured with HCoV-NL63 spike peptides, collected before COVID-19 vaccination. The receptors shown here come from a human donor who received a COVID-19 vaccine.

The chain is built from TRBV7-9 and TRBJ2-1, with D hard to call. This CDR3 contains 11 residues. Germline CDR1 reads SEHNR; CDR2 reads FQNEAQ (reference sequence). V was trimmed by 3 bases and J by 7 bases, leaving 4 bases between them. CDR3 DNA: TGTGCCAGCAGCTTTCGGAATGAGCAGTTCTTC. Translation gives CASSFRNEQFF.

This clone was counted between two and nine times. CDR3 residues: CASSLSGPDTQYF. CDR3 sequence (DNA): TGCGCCAGCAGCTTGTCGGGGCCCGATACGCAGTATTTT. The chain couples TRBV5-1 to TRBJ2-3; D may correspond to TRBD1 or TRBD2 (5 bases each). CDR1 is SGHRS, CDR2 YFSETQ, per germline. The CDR3 sequence is 13 residues long. Trimming shortened V by 1 base and J by 6 bases, and 9 bases separated the two germline ends.

The V call is TRBV5-1, the J call TRBJ1-4, with D perhaps matching TRBD1 (6 bases). V was cut by 2 bases and J by 4 bases, with 12 bases left in between. The CDR3 totals 15 residues. Germline values: CDR1 SGHRS, CDR2 YFSETQ. CDR3 protein: CASSLQGVRNEKLFF. DNA of the CDR3: TGCGCCAGCAGCTTACAGGGAGTTCGTAATGAAAAACTGTTTTTT.

The genes are TRBV9 and TRBJ1-2; the D gene is possibly TRBD1 (6 bases). There are 15 residues in the CDR3. CDR1 is SGDLS, CDR2 YYNGEE, per germline. Trimming shortened V by 0 bases and J by 2 bases, and 11 bases separated the two germline ends. CDR3 bases: TGTGCCAGCAGCGTAGATACAGGGACGAACTATGGCTACACCTTC. Amino acids: CASSVDTGTNYGYTF.

The V and J genes are TRBV4-1 and TRBJ2-2, with TRBD2 identical over 10 bases. The CDR3 sequence is 19 residues long. The trim removed 4 bases at V and 4 bases at J, leaving 15 bases unmatched. Germline CDR1 and CDR2: MGHRA and YSYEKL. This CDR3 reads CASSPQRGSGRLGTGELFF. The CDR3 nucleotides are TGCGCCAGCAGCCCACAACGAGGTAGCGGGAGGCTGGGCACCGGGGAGCTGTTTTTT.

The chain uses TRBV19 and TRBJ1-6; D is ambiguous. Germline CDR1 is LNHDA and CDR2 is SQIVND (reference sequence). This CDR3 is built from 20 residues. Trimming left V 9 bases short and J 4 bases short, with 31 bases between. CDR3 residues: CASTNGIGRSRSLYNSPLHF. The CDR3 DNA is TGTGCCAGCACCAACGGTATTGGCCGAAGCCGTTCTCTTTATAATTCACCCCTCCACTTT.